The clone carrying this T cell receptor beta chain was observed many times. It was uncontrolled infection, other autoimmune disease, pregnancy or lactation that excluded patients. This sample is drawn from a study of T cells in Graves' hyperthyroidism and ophthalmopathy. What was amplified from RNA transcripts were TCR beta CDR3 regions. When the TCR CDR3 underwent first-round RT-PCR, the HTBI primer set was used. In TCRdb, the multiplex PCR reads were re-called with MiXCR into one record per CDR3 protein. This sample has almost 250,000 distinct CDR3 sequences, with roughly a quarter found just once. The sequenced sample was blood. This receptor was obtained from a middle-aged woman with Graves' ophthalmopathy.

CDR3 residues: CASSPGTYYEQYF. CDR3 bases: TGTGCCAGTAGTCCCGGGACATACTACGAGCAGTACTTC. The chain carries TRBV19 and TRBJ2-7; weak D call: TRBD1 (6 bases). This CDR3 has 13 amino acids. V was cut by 5 bases and J by 3 bases, with 11 bases left in between. The V gene's germline CDR1 is LNHDA and CDR2 SQIVND (reference sequence).